This T cell receptor (beta chain) was recorded in a study of cytomegalovirus exposure and HLA in healthy donors. Notes on this clone: Its matching antigen is unknown.

The PCR used 60 Vbeta and 13 Jbeta primers. Sequenced by immunoSEQ multiplex PCR; TCRdb stores in-frame clones only, minus some. The sample has around 130,000 clones, just under 85% seen once. Germline CDR1 is MRHNA and CDR2 is SNTAGT. The CDR3 has 14 amino acids. The V end lost 6 bases, the J end lost 3 bases, and 14 bases lay between the germline ends. Findings and caveats of the study: Productive status was seen about 90% or about 30% of the time for most TCR beta V segments in an earlier analysis. A later look showed TCR association rates differing by HLA locus, highest for DRB1 and lowest for HLA-C. Some public TCRs appeared in many individuals, while most sequences were rare.

This sequence joins TRBV6-4 and TRBJ1-1; weak D call: TRBD1 (6 bases). The sample comprised PBMCs. The sequence came from a boy aged 2 to 10 in good health and CMV-seronegative. In DNA, the CDR3 is TGTGCCAGCAGCCGGGGGGCGTGGGACACTGAAGCTTTCTTT. Translation gives CASSRGAWDTEAFF.